This TCR beta chain originates from a study of response to subunit inactivated influenza vaccine. TCRdb recomputed calls from the RT-PCR reads with MiXCR, one row per CDR3 protein. The data hold 450,000 to 700,000 distinct CDR3 sequences, with approximately 15% observed a single time. Whole-study findings and limits: Every seasonal influenza vaccination brings in few new T cells, the authors suggested.

Worth noting for this clonotype: As yet, its antigen is unknown.

The sequence derives from a man aged 50-59 years who received an inactivated influenza vaccine. This material consisted of PBMCs from blood, taken 11 to 12 days after vaccination.

The CDR3 loop is CAWSVGTSYEQYF. The CDR3 DNA reads TGTGCCTGGAGTGTAGGAACTTCCTACGAGCAGTACTTC. The chain carries TRBV30 and TRBJ2-7, with D unclear. Trimming cost V 0 bases and J 1 base, with 7 bases left between them. The CDR3 covers 13 residues. Germline lookup yields CDR1 GTSNPN and CDR2 SVGIG (reference sequence).